This TCR beta chain came from a study of tumor and adjacent non-tumor tissue in lung cancer. Study as a whole: Histology: around 13 adenocarcinoma, a couple of squamous cell carcinoma, 1 small cell lung cancer. Aged about 31 to 76 years, patients included about 11 men and roughly 5 women with stage I to III disease.

The CDR3 covers 13 residues. Germline V lookup: CDR1 MNHEY, CDR2 SVGAGI. Three rounds of nested PCR, following a modified ARM-PCR protocol, produced the TCRbeta library. TCRdb called the multiplex PCR reads again in MiXCR, with one record for every CDR3 protein. Of 65,000 to 70,000 distinct CDR3 sequences listed, about three fifths are singletons. Study findings and constraints: Normal lung showed higher cumulative top 100 clone frequency than tumor. Patients with more diverse tumor TCRs had worse survival.

This sample's RNA came from whole unsorted tissue. This clonotype showed up just once. What it recognizes is unknown. The junction departs from the called germline gene at one end, perhaps through a read error. Sequenced input: lung tumor tissue. The chain joins TRBV6-5 to TRBJ2-7; D gene uncertain. This TCR derives from a man between 50 and 59 years old with non-small cell lung cancer. CDR3 protein: CASRDGATYEQCF. The CDR3 bases are TGTGCCAGCAGGGACGGAGCAACCTACGAGCAGTGCTTC.